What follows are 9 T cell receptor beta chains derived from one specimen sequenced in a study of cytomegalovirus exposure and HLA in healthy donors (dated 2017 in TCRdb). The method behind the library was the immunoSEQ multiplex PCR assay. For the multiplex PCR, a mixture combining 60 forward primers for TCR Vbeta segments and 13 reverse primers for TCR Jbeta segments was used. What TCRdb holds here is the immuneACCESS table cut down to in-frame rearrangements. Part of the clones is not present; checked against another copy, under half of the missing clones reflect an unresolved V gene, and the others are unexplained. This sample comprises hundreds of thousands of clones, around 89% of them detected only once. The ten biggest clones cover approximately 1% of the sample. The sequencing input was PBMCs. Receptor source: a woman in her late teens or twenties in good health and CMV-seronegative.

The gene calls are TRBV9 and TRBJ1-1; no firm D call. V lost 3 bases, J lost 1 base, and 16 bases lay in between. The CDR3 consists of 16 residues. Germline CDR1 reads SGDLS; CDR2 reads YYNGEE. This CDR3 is CASSALRRTANTEAFF. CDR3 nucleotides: TGTGCCAGCAGCGCCCTCCGGAGGACTGCGAACACTGAAGCTTTCTTT.

The CDR3 sequence: CASSETQGINEKLFF. The CDR3 DNA reads TGTGCCAGCAGCGAAACCCAGGGGATTAATGAAAAACTGTTTTTT. The rearrangement joins TRBV2 to TRBJ1-4, with D tentatively TRBD1 (6 bases). This CDR3 contains 15 residues. CDR1 is SNHLY, CDR2 FYNNEI, per germline. The V end lost 6 bases, the J end lost 4 bases, and 15 bases lay between the germline ends. The full variable domain, in which reference TRBV2 and TRBJ1-4 provide the parts outside the CDR3, is EPEVTQTPSHQVTQMGQEVILRCVPISNHLYFYWYRQILGQKVEFLVSFYNNEISEKSEIFDDQFSVERPDGSNFTLKIRSTKLEDSAMYFCASSETQGINEKLFFGSGTQLSVL.

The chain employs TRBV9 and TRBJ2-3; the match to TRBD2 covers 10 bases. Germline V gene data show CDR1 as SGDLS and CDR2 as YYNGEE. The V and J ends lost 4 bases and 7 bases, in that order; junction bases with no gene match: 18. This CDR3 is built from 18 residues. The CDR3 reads CASSPSSGSVSILNTQYF. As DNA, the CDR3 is TGTGCCAGCAGCCCCTCTAGCGGGAGCGTTTCAATATTAAATACGCAGTATTTT.

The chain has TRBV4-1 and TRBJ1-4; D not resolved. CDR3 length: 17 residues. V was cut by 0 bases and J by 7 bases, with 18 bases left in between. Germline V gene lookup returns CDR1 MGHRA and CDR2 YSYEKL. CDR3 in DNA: TGCGCCAGCAGCCAAGATAAGGCCCAGGCTCGACCTGAAAAACTGTTTTTT. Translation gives CASSQDKAQARPEKLFF.

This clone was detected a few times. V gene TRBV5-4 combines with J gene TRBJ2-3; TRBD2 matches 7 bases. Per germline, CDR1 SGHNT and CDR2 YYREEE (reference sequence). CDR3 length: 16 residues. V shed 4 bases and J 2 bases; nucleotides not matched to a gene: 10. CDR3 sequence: CASSRRLAGVTDTQYF. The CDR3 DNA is TGTGCCAGCAGCCGTCGTCTGGCGGGAGTCACAGATACGCAGTATTTT.

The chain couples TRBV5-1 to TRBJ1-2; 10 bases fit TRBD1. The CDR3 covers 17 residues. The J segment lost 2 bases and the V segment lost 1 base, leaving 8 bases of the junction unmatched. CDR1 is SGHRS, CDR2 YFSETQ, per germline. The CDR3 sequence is CASSLNSPGQGNYGYTF. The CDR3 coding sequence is TGCGCCAGCAGCTTGAACTCACCGGGACAGGGGAACTATGGCTACACCTTC.

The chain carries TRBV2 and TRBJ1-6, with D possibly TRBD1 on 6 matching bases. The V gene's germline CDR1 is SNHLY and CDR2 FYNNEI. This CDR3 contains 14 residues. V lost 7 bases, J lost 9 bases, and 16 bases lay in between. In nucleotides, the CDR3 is TGTGCCAGCACTAGGGTCAGGGGAAGTTCACCCCTCCACTTT. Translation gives CASTRVRGSSPLHF.

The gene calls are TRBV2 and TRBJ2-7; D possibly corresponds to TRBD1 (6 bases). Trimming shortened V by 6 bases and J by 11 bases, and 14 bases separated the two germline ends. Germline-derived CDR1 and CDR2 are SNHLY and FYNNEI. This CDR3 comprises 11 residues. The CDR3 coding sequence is TGTGCCAGCAGGTCTACAGGGAGAAAGTACTTC. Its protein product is CASRSTGRKYF.

CDR3 sequence (DNA): TGCGCCAGCAGCCACTATTTTAGCGCAACCTACGAGCAGTACTTC. This encodes CASSHYFSATYEQYF. V usage is TRBV4-3 and J usage is TRBJ2-5, with D possibly being TRBD2 (5 bases). The tail of the sequence fits TRBJ2-7 better, so the J call may be wrong. Germline lookup yields CDR1 LGHNA and CDR2 YSLEER. There are 15 residues in the CDR3.